A selection of T cell receptor beta chains follows, all from one sample in a study of blood T cell repertoires in COVID-19. Generated by immunoSEQ multiplex PCR, the TCRdb table keeps only in-frame clones and is missing some. The data show about 70,000 clones, with roughly 73% seen just once and over 9.5% held by the top ten. Source material: peripheral blood. These receptors were taken from a human donor in a cohort sampled during active COVID-19. Both conserved end residues are part of each CDR3. The order of the fields is V gene, D gene, J gene, clone size, CDR3 protein, CDR3 DNA. The D gene is left open where the match is weak. Part of the rows lack a size; the others show once, few, many or a class for expanded clones.

>TRBV7-2|-|TRBJ1-2|-
CASSQGYNYGYTF
TGTGCCAGCAGCCAGGGATATAACTATGGCTACACCTTC
>TRBV4-3|-|TRBJ2-2|-
CASSQAPQAIWNTGELFF
TGCGCCAGCAGCCAAGCCCCCCAGGCGATATGGAACACCGGGGAGCTGTTTTTT
>TRBV12-3/TRBV12-4|TRBD1|TRBJ2-1|-
CASTSPGGNEQFF
TGTGCCAGCACCTCTCCAGGGGGCAATGAGCAGTTCTTC
>TRBV5-1|-|TRBJ2-5|-
CASSSLGHLGQETQYF
TGCGCCAGCAGCTCCCTAGGACACTTAGGGCAAGAGACCCAGTACTTC
>TRBV2|-|TRBJ1-1|-
CASGGQIGTEAFF
TGTGCCAGCGGAGGACAGATTGGAACTGAAGCTTTCTTT
>TRBV28|TRBD1|TRBJ1-4|-
CASSLLQGDEKLFF
TGTGCCAGCAGTTTACTTCAGGGGGACGAAAAACTGTTTTTT
>TRBV9|-|TRBJ1-1|-
CASTRGAGMNTEAFF
TGTGCCAGCACCCGGGGGGCAGGGATGAACACTGAAGCTTTCTTT
>TRBV19|TRBD1|TRBJ2-5|-
CASSPSDRAWETQYF
TGTGCCAGCAGTCCTTCGGACAGGGCTTGGGAGACCCAGTACTTC
>TRBV4-1|-|TRBJ1-1|-
CASSQDRLNTEAFF
TGCGCCAGCAGCCAAGATCGGTTAAACACTGAAGCTTTCTTT
>TRBV5-8|-|TRBJ1-6|-
CASSLRGSYNSPLHF
TGTGCCAGCAGCTTGAGAGGCTCCTATAATTCACCCCTCCACTTT
>TRBV19|TRBD1|TRBJ1-2|-
CATRQGAVYGYTF
TGTGCCACTAGACAGGGGGCGGTCTATGGCTACACCTTC
>TRBV30|-|TRBJ1-2|once
CAWSAADYGYTF
TGTGCCTGGAGTGCGGCGGACTATGGCTACACCTTC
>TRBV5-1|TRBD1|TRBJ2-3|once
CASTGPGQGLGDTQYF
TGCGCCAGCACCGGACCGGGACAGGGTTTAGGAGATACGCAGTATTTT
>TRBV2|-|TRBJ2-5|-
CASSLSSVQETQYF
TGTGCCAGTAGTCTGTCTAGCGTCCAAGAGACCCAGTACTTC
>TRBV6-6|-|TRBJ2-7|-
CASSYAANSYEQYF
TGTGCCAGCAGTTACGCAGCGAACTCCTACGAGCAGTACTTC
>TRBV4-3|-|TRBJ2-5|-
CASSQDPIQETQYF
TGCGCCAGCAGCCAAGATCCTATCCAAGAGACCCAGTACTTC
>TRBV11-3|-|TRBJ1-1|-
CASSLDRNTEAFF
TGTGCCAGCAGCTTAGATCGGAACACTGAAGCTTTCTTT
>TRBV5-1|-|TRBJ2-5|-
CASSLGEGLETQYF
TGCGCCAGCAGCTTAGGTGAGGGTTTGGAGACCCAGTACTTC
>TRBV6-1|TRBD1|TRBJ1-5|few
CASSEDRGLNQPQHF
TGTGCCAGCAGTGAGGACAGGGGGCTTAATCAGCCCCAGCATTTT
>TRBV24-1|TRBD1|TRBJ1-1|-
CATSPGTGGTEAFF
TGTGCCACCAGCCCAGGGACAGGGGGCACTGAAGCTTTCTTT
>TRBV11-3|TRBD1|TRBJ2-7|-
CASSLAGTGGYEQYF
TGTGCCAGCAGCCTGGCCGGGACAGGGGGTTACGAGCAGTACTTC
>TRBV5-1|TRBD2|TRBJ2-5|once
CASSAKGSGGSETQYF
TGCGCCAGCAGCGCCAAGGGAAGCGGGGGCTCGGAGACCCAGTACTTC
>TRBV27|-|TRBJ1-6|few
CASTTARERGGSPLHF
TGTGCCAGCACAACTGCCCGTGAAAGGGGTGGTTCACCCCTCCACTTT
>TRBV9|-|TRBJ2-1|-
CASSPPNYNEQFF
TGTGCCAGCAGCCCCCCCAATTACAATGAGCAGTTCTTC
>TRBV2|-|TRBJ2-7|-
CASSENYLDDGEQYF
TGTGCCAGCAGTGAAAACTACCTAGACGATGGAGAGCAGTACTTC
>TRBV7-9|-|TRBJ1-4|few
CASSLPLMAPTNEKLFF
TGTGCCAGCAGCTTACCACTAATGGCACCAACTAATGAAAAACTGTTTTTT
>TRBV5-1|-|TRBJ2-2|once
CASSLVAQGNTGELFF
TGCGCCAGCAGCTTGGTGGCACAGGGGAACACCGGGGAGCTGTTTTTT